The present TCR beta chain was sequenced within a study of blood T cell repertoires in COVID-19. Turning to the study itself: Acute-phase and convalescent COVID-19 samples originated in the United States, Italy and Spain.

Germline loops: CDR1 MDHEN, CDR2 SYDVKM. This CDR3 spans 13 amino acids. The V gene lost 4 bases and the J gene lost 8 bases, with 12 bases spanning the gap. The table came from immunoSEQ multiplex PCR; TCRdb's copy has only in-frame clones and leaves some out. The sample has about 300,000 clones, around 87% seen once. Source material: peripheral blood. The clonotype comes from a man aged 70 or older with acute or convalescent COVID-19. The chain couples TRBV28 to TRBJ1-5; D remains ambiguous. CDR3: CASSSQVGKPQHF. DNA for the CDR3: TGTGCCAGCAGTTCGCAGGTGGGTAAGCCCCAGCATTTT.